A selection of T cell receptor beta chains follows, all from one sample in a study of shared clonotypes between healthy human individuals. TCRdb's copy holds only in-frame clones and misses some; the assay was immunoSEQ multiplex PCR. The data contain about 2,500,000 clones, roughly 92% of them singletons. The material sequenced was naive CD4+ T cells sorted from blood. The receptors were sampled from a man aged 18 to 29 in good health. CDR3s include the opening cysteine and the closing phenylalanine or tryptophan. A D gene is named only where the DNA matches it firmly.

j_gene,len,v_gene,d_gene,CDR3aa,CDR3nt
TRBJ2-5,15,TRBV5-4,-,CASSLDSAGQETQYF,TGTGCCAGCAGCCTGGATTCGGCGGGCCAAGAGACCCAGTACTTC
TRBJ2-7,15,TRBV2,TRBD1,CASSATGGVSYEQYF,TGTGCCAGCAGTGCGACAGGGGGAGTTAGCTACGAGCAGTACTTC
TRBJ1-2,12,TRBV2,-,CASSEVGWGYTF,TGTGCCAGCAGTGAAGTTGGGTGGGGCTACACCTTC
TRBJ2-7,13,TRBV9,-,CASSVGGAHEQYF,TGTGCCAGCAGCGTAGGGGGAGCTCACGAGCAGTACTTC
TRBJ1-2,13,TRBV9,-,CASSVTRAHGYTF,TGTGCCAGCAGCGTAACCAGGGCCCATGGCTACACCTTC
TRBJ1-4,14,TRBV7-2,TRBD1,CASSFAGGGEKLFF,TGTGCCAGCAGCTTTGCAGGGGGCGGTGAAAAACTGTTTTTT
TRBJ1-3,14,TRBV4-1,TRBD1,CASSHAGGINTIYF,TGCGCCAGCAGCCATGCAGGGGGGATAAACACCATATATTTT
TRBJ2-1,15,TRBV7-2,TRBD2,CASSLVGGLHNEQFF,TGTGCCAGCAGCTTAGTGGGAGGGCTCCACAATGAGCAGTTCTTC
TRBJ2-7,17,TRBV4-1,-,CASSQDPSVPRSYEQYF,TGCGCCAGCAGCCAAGACCCCAGTGTTCCGCGCTCCTACGAGCAGTACTTC
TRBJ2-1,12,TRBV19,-,CASREGVREQFF,TGTGCCAGTAGAGAAGGGGTCAGGGAGCAGTTCTTC